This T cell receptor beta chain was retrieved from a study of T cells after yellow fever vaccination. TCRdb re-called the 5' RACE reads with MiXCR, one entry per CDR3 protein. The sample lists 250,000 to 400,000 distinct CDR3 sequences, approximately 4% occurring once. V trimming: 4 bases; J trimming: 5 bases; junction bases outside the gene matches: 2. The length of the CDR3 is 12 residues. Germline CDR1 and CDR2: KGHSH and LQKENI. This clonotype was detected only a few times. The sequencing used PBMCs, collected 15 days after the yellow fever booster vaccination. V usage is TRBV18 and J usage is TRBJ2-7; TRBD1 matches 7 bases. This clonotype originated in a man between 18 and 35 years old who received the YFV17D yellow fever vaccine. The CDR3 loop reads CASSLQGNEQYV. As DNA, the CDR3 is TGTGCCAGCTCACTACAGGGGAACGAGCAGTACGTC.